This T cell receptor (beta chain) stems from a study of cytomegalovirus exposure and HLA in healthy donors. Study-wide points: Per a later analysis, roughly 17,000 TCR beta sequences showed association with HLA alleles at 0.05 false discovery rate. Exclusion applied to some V segments, including TRBV6-2 and TRBV6-3, as they were indistinguishable. Productive status was seen about 90% or about 30% of the time for most TCR beta V segments in an earlier analysis. By HLA locus, TCR association rates varied in a later analysis, with DRB1 showing the most and HLA-C the fewest.

Per germline, CDR1 SEHNR and CDR2 FQNEAQ (reference sequence). The CDR3 is made up of 16 amino acids. V gave up 5 bases and J gave up 2 bases; unmatched junction bases: 9. In the case of this clone: The target antigen is unknown.

The PCR contained 60 Vbeta and 13 Jbeta primers. The repertoire was sequenced with immunoSEQ multiplex PCR; TCRdb's copy has only in-frame clones and lacks some. In the table there are about 140,000 clones, more than 65% of which are singletons. The TCR was taken from a woman aged 30 to 39 in good health and CMV-seronegative. Sequenced material: PBMCs. This rearrangement joins TRBV7-9 to TRBJ2-3; 8 bases line up with TRBD2. The CDR3 bases are TGTGCCAGCAGCCCCCGGACTAGCAGGACCACAGATACGCAGTATTTT. Amino acid sequence: CASSPRTSRTTDTQYF. Based on the CDR3 plus reference TRBV7-9 and TRBJ2-3, the full variable domain is DTGVSQNPRHKITKRGQNVTFRCDPISEHNRLYWYRQTLGQGPEFLTYFQNEAQLEKSRLLSDRFSAERPKGSFSTLEIQRTEQGDSAMYLCASSPRTSRTTDTQYFGPGTRLTVL.